The clone carrying this TCR beta chain was counted only a few times. This entry is derived from a study of blood T cells in healthy people across ages. The use of a sample-barcoded 5' primer and a J-beta primer mix characterized a second PCR of roughly 6 to 11 cycles. TCRdb reanalysed the 5' RACE reads using MiXCR and keeps one entry per CDR3 protein. The sample consists of 1.5 million to 2 million distinct CDR3 sequences, over 25% of them appearing once. The germline V gene has CDR1 MNHNY and CDR2 SVGAGI (reference sequence). Trimming at V came to 5 bases and at J to 4 bases, leaving 4 bases not matched to a gene. The length of the CDR3 is 13 residues.

Input material: blood. The TCR comes from a woman in her 30s in good health. The V gene is TRBV6-6, the J gene TRBJ2-5; 7 bases map to TRBD1. Here the CDR3 reads CASSTWDRETQYF. The CDR3, as DNA: TGTGCCAGCAGTACTTGGGACAGAGAGACCCAGTACTTC.